The clone carrying this T cell receptor beta chain was seen many times. Amplification of TCR beta CDR3 regions was performed using RNA transcripts as template. The HTBI primer set drove a first-round RT-PCR of the TCR CDR3. TCRdb processed the multiplex PCR reads anew with MiXCR; each CDR3 protein has one entry. The data hold about 720,000 distinct CDR3 sequences, with about 16% observed a single time. The sample is drawn from a study of T cells in Graves' hyperthyroidism and ophthalmopathy. Germline CDR1 reads LGHDT; CDR2 reads YNNKEL (reference sequence). The CDR3 sequence is 14 residues long. J gave up 8 bases and V 1 base, and 5 bases lay outside the gene matches.

Input material: blood. The chain recombines TRBV3-1 with TRBJ2-1; 7 bases fit TRBD1. This TCR derives from a man in his late teens or twenties with Graves' hyperthyroidism. CDR3 DNA sequence: TGTGCCAGCAGCCAAGGACAGGGTCCCGATGAGCAGTTCTTC. Protein product: CASSQGQGPDEQFF.